The 29 T cell receptor beta chains in this list originate from one sample, sequenced in a study of PD-1 blockade in classical Hodgkin lymphoma (dated by TCRdb to 2018 to 2021). The meaning of the sample's time point label: cycle 1 day 1 (C1D1), immediately before nivolumab initiation. Every trial patient had relapsed after autologous stem cell transplantation, and cohorts A, B and C differed in prior brentuximab vedotin exposure. Receptors were amplified or captured by the immunoSEQ multiplex PCR assay. Drawn from immuneACCESS, this table holds only the in-frame rearrangements with V and J called that TCRdb kept. Clones are partly lost; checked studies trace under half to an unresolved V gene and leave the rest unexplained. For this sample the table gives 38,000 or so clones, of which about nine tenths were detected only once. Clones ranked in the top ten supply around 9% of the sample. The sample in question was peripheral blood mononuclear cells (PBMCs), obtained at baseline. Receptors were obtained from a human donor with classical Hodgkin lymphoma.

The V and J genes are TRBV5-1 and TRBJ2-3; TRBD1 matches at 8 bases. This CDR3 is 16 amino acids long. Germline V CDR1 and CDR2: SGHRS, YFSETQ. The junction had 6 bases not matched to a gene; V was cut back by 0 bases and J by 3 bases. CDR3 in amino acids: CASSLATGAATDTQYF. The CDR3 DNA reads as TGCGCCAGCAGCTTGGCGACAGGGGCCGCGACAGATACGCAGTATTTT.

The chain has TRBV25-1 and TRBJ2-7, with TRBD2 identical over 9 bases. CDR3 size: 16 residues. Germline CDR1 reads MGHDK; CDR2 reads SYGVNS. V gave up 5 bases and J gave up 0 bases; unmatched junction bases: 8. CDR3 nucleotides: TGTGCCAGCAGTCAGCGGGGGGCTGGGAGCTCCTACGAGCAGTACTTC. Residues: CASSQRGAGSSYEQYF.

The chain joins TRBV28 to TRBJ2-7, with D unclear. This CDR3 comprises 16 residues. The germline CDR1 and CDR2 sequences are MDHEN and SYDVKM. Trimming pared 6 bases from V and 0 bases from J, leaving 18 bases between. This chain's CDR3 is CASSPAGIGSSYEQYF. The CDR3 region has the DNA TGTGCCAGCAGCCCCGCCGGAATCGGTAGCTCCTACGAGCAGTACTTC.

V usage is TRBV29-1 and J usage is TRBJ2-3; no reliable D call. The germline V and J ends were trimmed by 5 bases and 7 bases, with 10 bases remaining between them. There are 11 residues in the CDR3. The germline CDR1 and CDR2 sequences are SQVTM and ANQGSEA. The CDR3 nucleotides are TGCAGCGTTCTTAGCATGTATACGCAGTATTTT. This codes for CSVLSMYTQYF.

This chain links TRBV6-1 with TRBJ2-7, with 8 bases aligning to TRBD1. The CDR3 sequence is 14 residues long. J was trimmed by 5 bases and V by 5 bases; bases with no gene match: 8. In germline, CDR1 is MNHNS, CDR2 SASEGT. CDR3 sequence (DNA): TGTGCCAGCAGTTCCCAGGGGGCTGGAAACGAGCAGTACTTC. The encoded protein is CASSSQGAGNEQYF.

This sequence joins TRBV6-5 and TRBJ1-2, with a weak D call TRBD1 (6 bases). The CDR3 contains 14 residues. The ends were cut back, 0 bases at V and 4 bases at J, with 9 bases in the middle. Germline lookup yields CDR1 MNHEY and CDR2 SVGAGI. CDR3 in amino acids: CASSYSRGGYGYTF. CDR3 bases: TGTGCCAGCAGTTACTCCAGGGGTGGCTATGGCTACACCTTC.

This clone is a singleton in its sample. This chain links TRBV7-6 with TRBJ2-3; 11 bases match TRBD2. The CDR3 covers 17 residues. Germline trimming cut 2 bases from V and 6 bases from J; bases unmatched to any gene: 10. Germline V gene sequence: CDR1 SGHVS, CDR2 FNYEAQ. The CDR3 region is CASSLLPPSGGWDTQYF. CDR3 DNA: TGTGCCAGCAGCTTACTCCCTCCTAGCGGGGGGTGGGATACGCAGTATTTT.

V usage is TRBV27 and J usage is TRBJ1-4; D unresolved. Trimming stripped 2 bases from V and 0 bases from J, with 10 bases between. Germline V lookup: CDR1 MNHEY, CDR2 SMNVEV (reference sequence). CDR3 length: 16 residues. The CDR3, as DNA: TGTGCCAGCAGTTTACGGGCTTATGCAACTAATGAAAAACTGTTTTTT. It codes for CASSLRAYATNEKLFF.

The rearrangement links TRBV5-1 to TRBJ2-1, with 7 nucleotides matching TRBD1. The CDR3 runs 14 residues. Germline values: CDR1 SGHRS, CDR2 YFSETQ. The V gene end was trimmed by 4 bases and the J gene end by 9 bases; junction bases not matched to a gene: 10. The CDR3 DNA follows: TGCGCCAGCAGCGAACCGACAGGGACGGCTGAGCAGTTCTTC. Residues: CASSEPTGTAEQFF.

This clone was recorded only once. This rearrangement joins TRBV5-6 to TRBJ2-3; D is perhaps TRBD2 (5 bases). The CDR3 has 14 residues. Germline V gene sequence: CDR1 SGHDT, CDR2 YYEEEE. V gave up 0 bases and J gave up 2 bases, with 7 bases separating them. The CDR3 loop reads CASSLVALTDTQYF. CDR3 coding DNA: TGTGCCAGCAGCTTGGTAGCGCTCACAGATACGCAGTATTTT. The entire variable domain, with the rest obtained from reference TRBV5-6 and TRBJ2-3, is as follows: DAGVTQSPTHLIKTRGQQVTLRCSPKSGHDTVSWYQQALGQGPQFIFQYYEEEERQRGNFPDRFSGHQFPNYSSELNVNALLLGDSALYLCASSLVALTDTQYFGPGTRLTVL.

This sequence joins TRBV19 and TRBJ2-3, with D perhaps matching TRBD2 (5 bases). This CDR3 has 14 residues. Trimming cost V 3 bases and J 1 base, with 8 bases left between them. Germline-derived CDR1 and CDR2 are LNHDA and SQIVND (reference sequence). CDR3: CASSIQEGTDTQYF. CDR3 nucleotides: TGTGCCAGTAGTATTCAGGAGGGCACAGATACGCAGTATTTT.

The V call is TRBV11-2, the J call TRBJ1-5; a possible D gene is TRBD1 (6 bases). CDR1 and CDR2 (germline): SGHAT, FQNNGV. The V and J ends lost 5 bases and 0 bases respectively, with 11 bases between them. The CDR3 is 15 amino acids. The CDR3 DNA sequence: TGTGCCAGCAGCGTAGGGGGTTTTAGCAATCAGCCCCAGCATTTT. Protein sequence: CASSVGGFSNQPQHF.

V usage is TRBV7-9 and J usage is TRBJ2-1, with 7 positions matching TRBD2. Trimming removed 1 base from V and 7 bases from J; junction bases left unmatched: 4. Germline V lookup: CDR1 SEHNR, CDR2 FQNEAQ (reference sequence). The CDR3 runs 14 residues. CDR3 sequence reads: CASSLGGTINEQFF. The CDR3 DNA reads as TGTGCCAGCAGCTTAGGCGGGACTATTAATGAGCAGTTCTTC.

The chain joins TRBV5-6 to TRBJ2-2; 11 bases are shared with TRBD2. With V trimmed by 2 bases and J by 5 bases, 2 bases remained unmatched. Germline CDR1 reads SGHDT; CDR2 reads YYEEEE. This CDR3 spans 15 amino acids. The CDR3, as DNA: TGTGCCAGCAGCTTCGGGACTAGCGGTACCGGGGAGCTGTTTTTT. Translating gives CASSFGTSGTGELFF.

This clone was detected only once. In nucleotides, the CDR3 is TGTGCCAGTACCGACAGGGAGGTTGAAGCTTTCTTT. It codes for CASTDREVEAFF. The rearrangement uses TRBV19 and TRBJ1-1, with 7 nucleotides matching TRBD1. Germline V gives CDR1 LNHDA, CDR2 SQIVND (reference sequence). The trim removed 7 bases at V and 7 bases at J, leaving 6 bases unmatched. This CDR3 is built from 12 residues.

Notes on this clone: Relative to the germline gene, one junction end is altered; a read error may explain this. The J gene is TRBJ1-1, the V gene TRBV4-1; 9 positions agree with TRBD1. Germline V gene lookup returns CDR1 MGHRA and CDR2 YSYEKL. The CDR3 sequence is 14 residues long. CDR3 bases: TGTGCCAGCAGCGCAACAGGGGGCCGGGATGAAGCTTTCTTT. Its protein is CASSATGGRDEAFF.

The CDR3 sequence is CASSLQGAGTGELFF. The DNA for the CDR3 is TGTGCCAGCAGCTTACAGGGGGCGGGCACCGGGGAGCTGTTTTTT. The rearrangement uses TRBV7-3 and TRBJ2-2; TRBD1 aligns across 8 bases. The CDR3 runs to 15 residues. Germline CDR1 SGHTA, CDR2 FQGTGA. J was trimmed by 4 bases and V by 2 bases; bases with no gene match: 3.

V is TRBV6-6 and J is TRBJ2-5; 9 nucleotides agree with TRBD1. Germline lookup yields CDR1 MNHNY and CDR2 SVGAGI (reference sequence). The V gene end was trimmed by 6 bases and the J gene end by 4 bases; junction bases not matched to a gene: 9. This CDR3 has 15 amino acids. CDR3 in DNA: TGTGCCAGCAGGGACAGGGGTGGAGTGGGAGAGACCCAGTACTTC. It yields the protein CASRDRGGVGETQYF.

This chain links TRBV15 with TRBJ2-6; D might be TRBD1 (6 bases). The CDR3 totals 19 residues. Trimming pared 0 bases from V and 0 bases from J, leaving 15 bases between. Germline CDR1 and CDR2: LNHNV and YYDKDF (reference sequence). CDR3 residues: CATSRDRRRGVSGANVLTF. The CDR3 DNA reads TGTGCCACCAGCAGAGATCGCCGCAGGGGCGTCTCTGGGGCCAACGTCCTGACTTTC.

This clone came up once. The gene calls are TRBV19 and TRBJ2-1, with D possibly being TRBD2 (6 bases). Germline V gives CDR1 LNHDA, CDR2 SQIVND (reference sequence). Between the trimmed V and J ends, which lost 2 bases and 3 bases, there was a span of 8 bases. This CDR3 region has 14 residues. CDR3 coding DNA: TGTGCCAGTAGTATACTAGCGAACTACAATGAGCAGTTCTTC. Encoded protein: CASSILANYNEQFF.

The chain has TRBV29-1 and TRBJ2-5; D gene uncertain. The CDR3 has 14 amino acids. Germline V gene sequence: CDR1 SQVTM, CDR2 ANQGSEA. Trimming took off 3 bases at V and 5 bases at J, with 16 bases between the two ends. Here the CDR3 reads CSVDLKAAWETQYF. In DNA form, the CDR3 reads TGCAGCGTTGACCTCAAGGCTGCGTGGGAGACCCAGTACTTC.

This rearrangement joins TRBV7-9 to TRBJ2-2; D remains unclear. The CDR3 length is 12 residues. V was clipped by 3 bases and J by 6 bases, with 5 bases between them. The germline V gene encodes CDR1 SEHNR and CDR2 FQNEAQ (reference sequence). The CDR3 protein is CASSFTPGELFF. CDR3 sequence (DNA): TGTGCCAGCAGCTTTACTCCCGGGGAGCTGTTTTTT.

The chain has TRBV7-9 and TRBJ2-3, with D uncertain. The CDR3 loop spans 12 amino acids. V dropped 6 bases and J dropped 4 bases, with 8 bases sitting between them. The V gene's germline CDR1 is SEHNR and CDR2 FQNEAQ (reference sequence). CDR3 amino acids: CASRGAADTQYF. The CDR3 DNA follows: TGTGCCAGCAGGGGTGCAGCAGATACGCAGTATTTT.

The chain joins TRBV5-1 to TRBJ1-3; D is ambiguous. Germline values: CDR1 SGHRS, CDR2 YFSETQ. There are 15 residues in the CDR3. Trimming left V 0 bases short and J 0 bases short, with 7 bases between. The CDR3 sequence: CASSLGLSSGNTIYF. DNA for the CDR3: TGCGCCAGCAGCTTGGGACTTAGCTCTGGAAACACCATATATTTT.

The chain carries TRBV9 and TRBJ2-1; TRBD1 agrees at 9 bases. V was pared by 3 bases and J by 9 bases, with 7 bases of the junction left unmatched. Looked up from germline, CDR1 is SGDLS and CDR2 is YYNGEE. The CDR3 is 14 residues long. Here the CDR3 reads CASSGRDREREQFF. CDR3 coding DNA: TGTGCCAGCAGCGGCCGGGACAGGGAACGTGAGCAGTTCTTC.

The rearrangement uses TRBV7-2 and TRBJ2-7; weak D call: TRBD1 (6 bases). This CDR3 has 14 residues. Trimming shortened V by 2 bases and J by 6 bases, and 14 bases separated the two germline ends. CDR1 and CDR2 from the germline V gene are SGHTA and FQGNSA. The chain's CDR3 is CASSLRAGVTEQYF. CDR3 coding DNA: TGTGCCAGCAGCTTAAGGGCAGGGGTCACCGAGCAGTACTTC.

The chain couples TRBV14 to TRBJ2-3; TRBD1 might be the D (6 bases). V dropped 0 bases and J dropped 8 bases, with 12 bases sitting between them. There are 14 residues in the CDR3. Germline CDR1 is SGHDN and CDR2 is FVKESK. The DNA for the CDR3 is TGTGCCAGCAGCCAAGATTTCAGGGGTGCTACGCAGTATTTT. Its protein is CASSQDFRGATQYF.

This rearrangement joins TRBV7-2 to TRBJ1-5; the D gene is possibly TRBD1 (6 bases). Germline V gene lookup returns CDR1 SGHTA and CDR2 FQGNSA. The length of the CDR3 is 14 residues. V shed 0 bases and J shed 7 bases, with 10 bases lying between them. The CDR3 DNA sequence: TGTGCCAGCAGCTTAGCCAGGGGTGGACAGCCCCAGCATTTT. Its translation is CASSLARGGQPQHF.

The chain uses TRBV5-4 and TRBJ2-5; 8 positions agree with TRBD1. The DNA end favors TRBJ2-7, so the J call may be wrong. Germline assignment: CDR1 SGHNT and CDR2 YYREEE (reference sequence). This CDR3 has 15 residues. For the CDR3, the DNA is TGTGCCAGCAGCTTGGCAGGGGGCCACCCCTACGAGCAGTACTTC. Amino acids: CASSLAGGHPYEQYF.